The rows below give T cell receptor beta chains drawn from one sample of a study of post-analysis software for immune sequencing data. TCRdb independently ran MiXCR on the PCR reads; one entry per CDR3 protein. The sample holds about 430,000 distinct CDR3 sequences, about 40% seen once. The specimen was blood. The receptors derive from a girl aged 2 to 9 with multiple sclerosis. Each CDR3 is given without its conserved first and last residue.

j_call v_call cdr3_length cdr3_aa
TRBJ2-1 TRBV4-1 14 ASSTSGGLPYNEQF
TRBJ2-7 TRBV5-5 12 ASSLPPSSYEQY
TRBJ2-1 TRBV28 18 ASSPMGADTYSRSYNEQF
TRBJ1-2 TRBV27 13 ASSFTLTVNYGYT
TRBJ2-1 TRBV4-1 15 ASSQARRGRYDNEQF
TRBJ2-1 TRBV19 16 ASSIGLLGGSSYNEQF
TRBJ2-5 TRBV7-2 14 ASSSRDLLSWETQY
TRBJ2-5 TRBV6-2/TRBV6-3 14 ASSPSLPGLQETQY
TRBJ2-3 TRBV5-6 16 ASSLFGTGTLSTDTQY
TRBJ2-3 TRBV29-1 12 SVEGGGRTDTQY
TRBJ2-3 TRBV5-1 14 ASTLVVGRSTDTQY
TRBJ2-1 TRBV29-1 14 SVEASYNFAYNEQF
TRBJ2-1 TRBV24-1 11 ATSDLKDNEQF
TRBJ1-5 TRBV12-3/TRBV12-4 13 ASSLAQGASQPQH
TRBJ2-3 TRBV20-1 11 SVPGVSTDTQY
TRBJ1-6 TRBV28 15 ASSWTIRQGQNSPLH
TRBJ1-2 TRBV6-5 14 ASRSTWDRGQGGYT
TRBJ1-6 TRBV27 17 ASSSIYLRSNFYNSPLH
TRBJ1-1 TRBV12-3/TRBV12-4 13 ASSVEGQGSTQAF
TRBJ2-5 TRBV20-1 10 SARTSRETQY
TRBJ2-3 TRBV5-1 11 ASSPQDTDAQY
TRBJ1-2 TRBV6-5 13 ASSYRALANYGYT
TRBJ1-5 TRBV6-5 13 ASNRGRVLHQPQH
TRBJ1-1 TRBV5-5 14 ASRVGQLNMNTEAF
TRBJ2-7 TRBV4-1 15 ASSQAPLGLRAYEQY
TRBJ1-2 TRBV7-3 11 ASSGTGGIGYT
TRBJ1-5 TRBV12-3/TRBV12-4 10 ASSRTAQPQH
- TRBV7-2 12 ASSTQQGGETQY
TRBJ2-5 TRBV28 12 ASSQSTGIETQY
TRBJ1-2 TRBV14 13 ASSQVMAPGYGYT
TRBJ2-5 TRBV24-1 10 ATSDFGATQY
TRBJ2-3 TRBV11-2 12 ASSWGPKADTQY
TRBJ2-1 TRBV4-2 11 ASSQDRRGEQF
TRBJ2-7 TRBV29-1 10 SVDTVSYEQY
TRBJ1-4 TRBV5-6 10 ASSSYSKKLF
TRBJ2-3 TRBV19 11 ASSKGDTDTQY
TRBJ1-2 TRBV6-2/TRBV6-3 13 ASSQFLTDSYGYT
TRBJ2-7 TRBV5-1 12 ASSLGQGPTEQY
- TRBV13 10 ASSFRYDEQY
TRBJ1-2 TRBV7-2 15 ASSRNLGYEAGSGYT
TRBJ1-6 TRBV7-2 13 ASSPPTGNNSPLH
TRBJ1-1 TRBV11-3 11 ASSLTRDTEAF
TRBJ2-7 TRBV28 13 ASSLTSGAAYEQY
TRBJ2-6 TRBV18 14 ASSPRTTPGANVLT
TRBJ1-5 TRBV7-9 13 ASSSSDSSNQPQH